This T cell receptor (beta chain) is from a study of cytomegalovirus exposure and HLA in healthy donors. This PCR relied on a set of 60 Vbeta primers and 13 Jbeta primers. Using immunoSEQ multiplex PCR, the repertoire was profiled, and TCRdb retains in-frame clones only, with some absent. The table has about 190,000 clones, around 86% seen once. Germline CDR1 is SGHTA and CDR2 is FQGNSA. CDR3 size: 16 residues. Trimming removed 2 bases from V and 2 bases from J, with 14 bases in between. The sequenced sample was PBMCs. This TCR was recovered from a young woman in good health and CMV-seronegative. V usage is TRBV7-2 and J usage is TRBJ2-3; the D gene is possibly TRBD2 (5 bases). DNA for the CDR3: TGTGCCAGCAGCTTAAGTCGGCGGGCCACCACAGATACGCAGTATTTT. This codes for CASSLSRRATTDTQYF.